The 23 T cell receptor beta chains below come from one sample, sequenced in a study of CXCR3-negative and CXCR3-positive naive CD8 T cells. Libraries were UMI-labeled 5' RACE TRB cDNA. With the 5' RACE reads reprocessed, TCRdb shows one record per CDR3 protein and no DNA. The sample totals roughly 100,000 distinct CDR3 sequences. The sample comprised naive CXCR3- CD8+ T cells from blood. Subset given: CD45RO-CCR7+CD27+CD95- naive CD8+ T cells lacking CXCR3 (TNR3-). The receptors originated from a human donor in good health. Some clones in this sample may be carry-over from other donors' samples.

This rearrangement joins TRBV20-1 to TRBJ2-7; TCRdb designates TRBD2, a call that cannot be tested without DNA. In germline, CDR1 is DFQATT, CDR2 SNEGSKA (reference sequence). The CDR3 length is 16 residues. The CDR3 here is CSARGLAGRSSYEQYF.

The chain employs TRBV12-3 or TRBV12-4 and TRBJ2-3; TCRdb's D call, TRBD1, is unchecked because there is no DNA. This CDR3 contains 15 residues. CDR3 region: CASSQTGVFTDTQYF.

V and J are TRBV29-1 and TRBJ1-2; no DNA is available, so the TRBD1 call from TCRdb remains unchecked. Germline V gene data show CDR1 as SQVTM and CDR2 as ANQGSEA. The CDR3 consists of 13 residues. The CDR3 sequence: CSVPGTENYGYTF.

This chain connects TRBV12-3 or TRBV12-4 to TRBJ2-3; TCRdb's assignment of TRBD1 cannot be checked, as there is no DNA. The CDR3 covers 15 residues. CDR3 amino acids: CASSLKGGHSDTQYF.

The chain employs TRBV29-1 and TRBJ2-2; absent DNA, TCRdb's TRBD1 call cannot be checked. The CDR3 spans 13 residues. CDR1 and CDR2 (germline): SQVTM, ANQGSEA. The CDR3 loop reads CSAGAGVPGELFF.

The rearrangement links TRBV27 to TRBJ2-7; the D call from TCRdb, TRBD1, cannot be confirmed without DNA. Per germline, CDR1 MNHEY and CDR2 SMNVEV (reference sequence). The CDR3 is 14 residues long. CDR3 sequence reads: CASSPGTGGDEQYF.

The chain joins TRBV20-1 to TRBJ1-1. CDR1 is DFQATT and CDR2 is SNEGSKA in the germline V gene (reference sequence). This CDR3 has 14 amino acids. This chain's CDR3 is CSAREGRDFTEAFF.

The chain links TRBV20-1 to TRBJ1-5; absent DNA, TCRdb's TRBD1 call cannot be checked. This CDR3 region has 15 residues. CDR1 and CDR2 from the germline V gene are DFQATT and SNEGSKA (reference sequence). CDR3 amino acids: CSATQDRAGNQPQHF.

This sequence joins TRBV27 and TRBJ2-7; TCRdb gives TRBD1 as the D gene, but with no DNA this cannot be confirmed. The CDR3 has 13 residues. The germline V gene encodes CDR1 MNHEY and CDR2 SMNVEV (reference sequence). CDR3 residues: CASSRGSTYEQYF.

The chain combines TRBV3-1 with TRBJ2-5; TCRdb's D gene call, TRBD1, goes unchecked for lack of DNA. The CDR3 is 16 residues long. Germline CDR1 reads LGHDT; CDR2 reads YNNKEL (reference sequence). Here the CDR3 reads CASSQRGMTEQETQYF.

The rearrangement links TRBV7-3 to TRBJ1-1. Germline values: CDR1 SGHTA, CDR2 FQGTGA. The length of the CDR3 is 13 residues. The CDR3 is CASSLTLNTEAFF.

The chain carries TRBV11-2 and TRBJ2-7; TCRdb lists TRBD1, though no DNA is available to test this call. Germline V CDR1 and CDR2: SGHAT, FQNNGV. The CDR3 is 16 residues long. CDR3 loop: CASSLPWTGGLYEQYF. The complete variable domain, with remaining parts taken from reference TRBV11-2 and TRBJ2-7, reads EAGVAQSPRYKIIEKRQSVAFWCNPISGHATLYWYQQILGQGPKLLIQFQNNGVVDDSQLPKDRFSAERLKGVDSTLKIQPAKLEDSAVYLCASSLPWTGGLYEQYFGPGTRLTVT.

The V and J genes are TRBV4-1 and TRBJ2-7. Per the germline V gene, CDR1 is MGHRA and CDR2 is YSYEKL. CDR3 length: 14 residues. Here the CDR3 reads CASSQLGSAYEQYF.

This chain connects TRBV13 to TRBJ2-3; the D gene TCRdb calls, TRBD1, cannot be checked with no DNA. Germline CDR1 and CDR2: PRHDT and FYEKMQ (reference sequence). The CDR3 runs 14 residues. The CDR3 is CASSWTAFTDTQYF.

The chain has TRBV20-1 and TRBJ2-7. The CDR3 covers 15 residues. Germline V lookup: CDR1 DFQATT, CDR2 SNEGSKA (reference sequence). CDR3 loop: CSARDGNRELYEQYF.

CDR3 in amino acids: CASSLRGLAGAYEQYF. The V and J genes are TRBV28 and TRBJ2-7; as DNA is missing, the TRBD2 call by TCRdb cannot be tested. CDR1 MDHEN and CDR2 SYDVKM come from the germline V gene. The CDR3 consists of 16 residues.

The gene calls are TRBV2 and TRBJ2-7; TCRdb lists TRBD2, though no DNA is available to test this call. The CDR3 runs to 15 residues. In germline, CDR1 is SNHLY, CDR2 FYNNEI. The CDR3 loop is CASSERMDFTYEQYF. The whole variable domain, remainder taken from reference TRBV2 and TRBJ2-7, is EPEVTQTPSHQVTQMGQEVILRCVPISNHLYFYWYRQILGQKVEFLVSFYNNEISEKSEIFDDQFSVERPDGSNFTLKIRSTKLEDSAMYFCASSERMDFTYEQYFGPGTRLTVT.

V is TRBV5-1 and J is TRBJ1-1; no DNA is available, so the TRBD1 call from TCRdb remains unchecked. Germline V gene data show CDR1 as SGHRS and CDR2 as YFSETQ. The CDR3 has 14 amino acids. The chain's CDR3 is CASSLVAGDTEAFF.

The chain employs TRBV19 and TRBJ1-1. The CDR3 runs to 14 residues. Germline loops: CDR1 LNHDA, CDR2 SQIVND (reference sequence). CDR3 protein: CASSPGYGNTEAFF. Full variable domain (missing parts from reference TRBV19 and TRBJ1-1): DGGITQSPKYLFRKEGQNVTLSCEQNLNHDAMYWYRQDPGQGLRLIYYSQIVNDFQKGDIAEGYSVSREKKESFPLTVTSAQKNPTAFYLCASSPGYGNTEAFFGQGTRLTVV.

The chain uses TRBV7-3 and TRBJ2-3; TCRdb reports TRBD1, a call that lacks DNA to check it against. This CDR3 spans 16 amino acids. Per the germline V gene, CDR1 is SGHTA and CDR2 is FQGTGA. The CDR3 is CASSFAGTGGPDTQYF.

The chain employs TRBV29-1 and TRBJ2-7. The CDR3 is 12 residues long. Germline lookup yields CDR1 SQVTM and CDR2 ANQGSEA. The CDR3 sequence: CSVEQDGYEQYF.

V is TRBV28 and J is TRBJ1-2. This CDR3 region has 17 residues. Per germline, CDR1 MDHEN and CDR2 SYDVKM. CDR3 in amino acids: CASSSGRKGVIYYGYTF.

The rearrangement joins TRBV19 to TRBJ2-1; TCRdb selects TRBD1, and the lack of DNA leaves this call unchecked. This CDR3 region has 15 residues. Germline CDR1 and CDR2: LNHDA and SQIVND (reference sequence). CDR3 residues: CASTPTPGASNEQFF.